The 25 T cell receptor beta chains in this list originate from one sample, sequenced in a study of beta chain features in type 1 diabetes. Study-wide results and caveats: Type 1 diabetes patients showed a moderate but significant shortening of TCRB CDR3s in all four CD4+ subsets.

The antigens of these receptors remain unknown. Investigators reverse transcribed all isolated RNA, so they sequenced expressed TCRB transcripts. TCRdb keeps only in-frame clones here, not all; method: immunoSEQ multiplex PCR. The data contain over 600,000 clones, around an eighth of them singletons. Sequenced input: naive CD4+ T cells from blood. These receptors were taken from a man aged 25-45 years with type 1 diabetes.

V is TRBV6-5 and J is TRBJ2-2; no firm D call. Trimming cost V 2 bases and J 4 bases, with 11 bases left between them. CDR3 length: 15 residues. CDR1 and CDR2 from the germline V gene are MNHEY and SVGAGI. The CDR3 region has the DNA TGTGCCAGCAGTTACAAGGCCAGATTCACCGGGGAGCTGTTTTTT. Residues: CASSYKARFTGELFF.

The sample holds a few counts of this clone. The chain carries TRBV5-8 and TRBJ2-2; no clear D. V was clipped by 2 bases and J by 3 bases, with 11 bases between them. CDR3 length: 15 amino acids. Looked up from germline, CDR1 is SGHTS and CDR2 is YDEGEE. In DNA, the CDR3 is TGTGCCAGCAGCTTAAGGCCCTCCGACACCGGGGAGCTGTTTTTT. Translating it yields CASSLRPSDTGELFF.

J is TRBJ2-1 and V is TRBV6-1, with D unresolved. The V gene's germline CDR1 is MNHNS and CDR2 SASEGT. This CDR3 spans 13 amino acids. Trimming pared 6 bases from V and 1 base from J, leaving 7 bases between. This CDR3 is CASRGASYNEQFF. The CDR3, as DNA: TGTGCCAGCAGGGGCGCTTCCTACAATGAGCAGTTCTTC.

This clone was seen a handful of times. This chain uses TRBV6-5 with TRBJ1-1; D remains ambiguous. The V end lost 0 bases, the J end lost 1 base, and 9 bases lay between the germline ends. CDR3 length: 15 amino acids. Germline V lookup: CDR1 MNHEY, CDR2 SVGAGI. This CDR3 is CASSYSSQRNTEAFF. Here the CDR3 DNA reads TGTGCCAGCAGTTACTCGAGCCAGCGGAACACTGAAGCTTTCTTT.

The rearrangement joins TRBV2 to TRBJ2-4; 10 bases align to TRBD1. There are 19 residues in the CDR3. Looked up from germline, CDR1 is SNHLY and CDR2 is FYNNEI. V gave up 6 bases and J gave up 0 bases; unmatched junction bases: 14. The CDR3 sequence is CASSESGTGDFRAKNIQYF. Here the CDR3 DNA reads TGTGCCAGCAGCGAATCCGGGACAGGGGACTTCAGAGCCAAAAACATTCAGTACTTC.

The CDR3 is CAISESGQVGSGANVLTF. The CDR3 coding sequence is TGTGCCATCAGTGAGTCGGGTCAGGTAGGCTCTGGGGCCAACGTCCTGACTTTC. This sequence joins TRBV10-3 and TRBJ2-6, with D hard to call. The V gene lost 0 bases and the J gene lost 0 bases, with 12 bases spanning the gap. Germline CDR1 ENHRY, CDR2 SYGVKD. This CDR3 spans 18 amino acids.

V gene TRBV28 combines with J gene TRBJ2-7, with no clear D. CDR1 is MDHEN and CDR2 is SYDVKM in the germline V gene. This CDR3 spans 13 amino acids. The V end lost 8 bases, the J end lost 0 bases, and 11 bases lay between the germline ends. DNA of the CDR3: TGTGCCAGCTGGACGGCTAGCTCCTACGAGCAGTACTTC. Translating gives CASWTASSYEQYF.

This chain connects TRBV9 to TRBJ2-4, with 8 nucleotides matching TRBD1. The ends lost 4 bases at V and 1 base at J; junction bases unmatched: 10. The CDR3 loop spans 17 amino acids. The germline V gene encodes CDR1 SGDLS and CDR2 YYNGEE. The CDR3 nucleotides read TGTGCCAGCAGCACCCCGACAGGGGCGGGGGCCAAAAACATTCAGTACTTC. Translated: CASSTPTGAGAKNIQYF.

This chain links TRBV5-1 with TRBJ1-5, with D possibly TRBD1 on 6 matching bases. Germline V gives CDR1 SGHRS, CDR2 YFSETQ. V shed 0 bases and J shed 5 bases, with 15 bases lying between them. The CDR3 spans 16 residues. The CDR3 here is CASSLGGQGSYQPQHF. The DNA for the CDR3 is TGCGCCAGCAGCTTGGGAGGCCAGGGGAGTTATCAGCCCCAGCATTTT.

This clone was detected only a few times. The V gene is TRBV9, the J gene TRBJ1-4, with TRBD1 identical over 10 bases. V gave up 2 bases and J gave up 5 bases; unmatched junction bases: 3. CDR1 and CDR2 (germline): SGDLS, YYNGEE. The CDR3 has 15 amino acids. The CDR3 bases are TGTGCCAGCAGCGTCGAGGACAGGGGGAATGAAAAACTGTTTTTT. Translated: CASSVEDRGNEKLFF.

This chain joins TRBV5-1 and TRBJ1-3, with a possible D match to TRBD1 (5 bases). V was cut by 2 bases and J by 0 bases, with 9 bases left in between. This CDR3 is 15 amino acids long. Germline CDR1 is SGHRS and CDR2 is YFSETQ. CDR3 sequence (DNA): TGCGCCAGCAGCTTCGGCAGGGCCTCTGGAAACACCATATATTTT. This sequence encodes CASSFGRASGNTIYF.

This clone has a handful of counts. The chain has TRBV7-2 and TRBJ2-3; D uncertain. Germline assignment: CDR1 SGHTA and CDR2 FQGNSA. The CDR3 has 12 residues. Trimming removed 5 bases at V and 7 bases at J, with 10 bases between. The CDR3 reads CASSEQSYTQYF. CDR3 DNA sequence: TGTGCCAGCAGCGAGCAGTCCTATACGCAGTATTTT.

The V call is TRBV5-4, the J call TRBJ2-2; 10 positions match TRBD1. The CDR3 is made up of 16 amino acids. Unmatched junction bases numbered 7, after V lost 4 bases and J lost 4 bases. Per germline, CDR1 SGHNT and CDR2 YYREEE (reference sequence). The CDR3 protein is CASSPDRGLGTGELFF. CDR3 in DNA: TGTGCCAGCAGCCCCGACAGGGGGCTCGGCACCGGGGAGCTGTTTTTT.

Written as DNA, the CDR3 is TGCAGCGTTGACAAAGGACAGGGAGCCTACGAGCAGTACTTC. Residues: CSVDKGQGAYEQYF. V usage is TRBV29-1 and J usage is TRBJ2-7; 8 bases match TRBD1. Germline V lookup: CDR1 SQVTM, CDR2 ANQGSEA. CDR3 length: 14 amino acids. Unmatched junction bases numbered 6, after V lost 3 bases and J lost 2 bases.

The chain is built from TRBV29-1 and TRBJ2-5; TRBD1 matches 8 bases. CDR1 and CDR2 (germline): SQVTM, ANQGSEA. Trimming at V came to 4 bases and at J to 5 bases, leaving 6 bases not matched to a gene. This CDR3 has 13 residues. CDR3 sequence reads: CSVVPTGGETQYF. CDR3 DNA: TGCAGCGTTGTTCCAACAGGGGGGGAGACCCAGTACTTC.

The J gene is TRBJ2-3, the V gene TRBV9; 8 bases align to TRBD1. The CDR3 has 15 amino acids. The ends lost 0 bases at V and 3 bases at J; junction bases unmatched: 3. Germline CDR1 is SGDLS and CDR2 is YYNGEE. The CDR3 sequence: CASSVAQGATDTQYF. The DNA for the CDR3 is TGTGCCAGCAGCGTAGCCCAGGGGGCAACAGATACGCAGTATTTT.

The CDR3 region is CASSPPGTVRNSNSPLHF. CDR3 nucleotide sequence: TGTGCCAGCAGCCCACCCGGGACAGTCCGAAATAGTAATTCACCCCTCCACTTT. The chain joins TRBV5-4 to TRBJ1-6; 7 bases are shared with TRBD1. The V segment lost 4 bases and the J segment 6 bases; nucleotides outside the gene matches: 16. Germline loops: CDR1 SGHNT, CDR2 YYREEE (reference sequence). The CDR3 runs to 18 residues.

This clone appeared a few times. The chain is built from TRBV9 and TRBJ2-3; 10 bases are a match to TRBD2. There are 16 residues in the CDR3. Germline lookup yields CDR1 SGDLS and CDR2 YYNGEE. The ends lost 3 bases at V and 3 bases at J; junction bases unmatched: 7. The CDR3 DNA reads as TGTGCCAGCAGCGCCATCAGCGGGGGGGCGACAGATACGCAGTATTTT. This codes for CASSAISGGATDTQYF.

This clone turned up a few times. The chain links TRBV19 to TRBJ2-5; possibly TRBD1 for D (6 bases). From germline, CDR1 is LNHDA and CDR2 SQIVND (reference sequence). CDR3 length equals 12 residues. V was cut by 5 bases and J by 2 bases, with 6 bases left in between. As DNA, the CDR3 is TGTGCCAGTAGTGACAGGCAAGAGACCCAGTACTTC. It specifies CASSDRQETQYF.

This clone has more than one count but fewer than ten. The germline gene is not matched at one end of the junction; a read error may be the cause. The rearrangement joins TRBV9 to TRBJ2-7, with 7 bases fitting TRBD1. Germline lookup yields CDR1 SGDLS and CDR2 YYNGEE. This CDR3 is 15 amino acids long. The CDR3 DNA reads as TGTGCCAGCAGTGTAGGGGGCCTTTCCTTCTACGAGCAGTACTTC. It translates to CASSVGGLSFYEQYF. Combining the CDR3 with reference TRBV9 and TRBJ2-7 gives the whole variable domain DSGVTQTPKHLITATGQRVTLRCSPRSGDLSVYWYQQSLDQGLQFLIQYYNGEERAKGNILERFSAQQFPDLHSELNLSSLELGDSALYFCASSVGGLSFYEQYFGPGTRLTVT.

This clone was seen more than once but under ten times. V is TRBV4-3 and J is TRBJ2-3, with 8 bases aligning to TRBD1. The junction had 7 bases not matched to a gene; V was cut back by 1 base and J by 4 bases. The CDR3 runs 16 residues. CDR1 and CDR2 (germline): LGHNA, YSLEER. CDR3 in amino acids: CASSQASGGISDTQYF. The CDR3 DNA reads as TGCGCCAGCAGCCAAGCTTCAGGGGGCATTTCAGATACGCAGTATTTT.

This CDR3 reads CASSPGTGPYEQYF. The CDR3 DNA is TGTGCCAGCAGCCCCGGGACAGGGCCCTACGAGCAGTACTTC. The rearrangement uses TRBV7-3 and TRBJ2-7; 9 bases match TRBD1. The CDR3 sequence is 14 residues long. Germline CDR1 is SGHTA and CDR2 is FQGTGA. The J segment lost 2 bases and the V segment lost 5 bases, leaving 4 bases of the junction unmatched.

The chain employs TRBV14 and TRBJ2-3; TRBD1 might be the D (5 bases). The CDR3 covers 18 residues. The V end lost 4 bases, the J end lost 2 bases, and 22 bases lay between the germline ends. Germline V gives CDR1 SGHDN, CDR2 FVKESK. CDR3 loop: CASSPQLYFTGPTDTQYF. In nucleotides, the CDR3 is TGTGCCAGCAGCCCCCAGTTGTATTTCACAGGACCCACAGATACGCAGTATTTT. Variable domain in full (rest from reference TRBV14 and TRBJ2-3): EAGVTQFPSHSVIEKGQTVTLRCDPISGHDNLYWYRRVMGKEIKFLLHFVKESKQDESGMPNNRFLAERTGGTYSTLKVQPAELEDSGVYFCASSPQLYFTGPTDTQYFGPGTRLTVL.

Comment on this clone: The sample carries other DNA sequences with the same CDR3. The chain employs TRBV18 and TRBJ2-2, with 9 bases fitting TRBD1. This CDR3 has 15 residues. The ends lost 3 bases at V and 2 bases at J; junction bases unmatched: 1. Germline V lookup: CDR1 KGHSH, CDR2 LQKENI. Here the CDR3 DNA reads TGTGCCAGCTCACCGGACAGGGGTAACACCGGGGAGCTGTTTTTT. It codes for CASSPDRGNTGELFF.

The CDR3 sequence is CASSKAASYEQYF. Written as DNA, the CDR3 is TGTGCCAGCAGTAAAGCAGCCAGCTACGAGCAGTACTTC. The chain employs TRBV6-5 and TRBJ2-7; D ambiguous. Trimming took 5 bases from V and 3 from J, leaving 11 bases between them. CDR3 length: 13 amino acids. The germline CDR1 and CDR2 sequences are MNHEY and SVGAGI.